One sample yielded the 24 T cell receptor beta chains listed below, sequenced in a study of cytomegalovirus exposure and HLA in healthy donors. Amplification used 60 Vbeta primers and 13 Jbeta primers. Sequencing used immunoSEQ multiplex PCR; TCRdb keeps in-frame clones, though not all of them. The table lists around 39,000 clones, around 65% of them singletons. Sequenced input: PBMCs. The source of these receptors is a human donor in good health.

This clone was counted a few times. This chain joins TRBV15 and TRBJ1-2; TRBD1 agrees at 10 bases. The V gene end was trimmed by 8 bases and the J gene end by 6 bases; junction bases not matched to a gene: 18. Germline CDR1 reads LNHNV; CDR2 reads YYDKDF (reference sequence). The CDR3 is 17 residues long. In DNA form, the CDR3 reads TGTGCCACCTCCGGGTATGCGGGGACAGGGGTCGTGAATGGCTACACCTTC. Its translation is CATSGYAGTGVVNGYTF.

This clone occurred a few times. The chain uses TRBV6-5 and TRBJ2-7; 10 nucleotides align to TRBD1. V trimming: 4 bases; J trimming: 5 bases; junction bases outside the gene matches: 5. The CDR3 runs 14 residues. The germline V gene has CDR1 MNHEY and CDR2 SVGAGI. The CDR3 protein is CASSSRDRGDEQYF. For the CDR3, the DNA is TGTGCCAGCAGTTCCCGGGACAGGGGAGACGAGCAGTACTTC.

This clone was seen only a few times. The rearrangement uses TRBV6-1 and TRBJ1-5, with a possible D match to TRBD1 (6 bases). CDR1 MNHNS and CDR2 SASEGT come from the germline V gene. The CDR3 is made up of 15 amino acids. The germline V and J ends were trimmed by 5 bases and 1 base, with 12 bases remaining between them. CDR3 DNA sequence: TGTGCCAGCAGTCAAAGGGGGGGAAGCAATCAGCCCCAGCATTTT. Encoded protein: CASSQRGGSNQPQHF.

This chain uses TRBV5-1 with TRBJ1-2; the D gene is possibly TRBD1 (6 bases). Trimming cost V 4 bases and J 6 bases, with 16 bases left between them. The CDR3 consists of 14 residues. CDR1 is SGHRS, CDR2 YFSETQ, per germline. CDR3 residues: CASSPVDRIDGYTF. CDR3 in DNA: TGCGCCAGCAGCCCCGTCGACAGGATCGATGGCTACACCTTC.

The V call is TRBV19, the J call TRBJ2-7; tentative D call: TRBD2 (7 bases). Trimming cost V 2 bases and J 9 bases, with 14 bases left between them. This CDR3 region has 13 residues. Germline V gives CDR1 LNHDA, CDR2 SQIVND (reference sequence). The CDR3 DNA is TGTGCCAGTAGTATACCCTTGGGGGGGCGGCAGTACTTC. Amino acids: CASSIPLGGRQYF.

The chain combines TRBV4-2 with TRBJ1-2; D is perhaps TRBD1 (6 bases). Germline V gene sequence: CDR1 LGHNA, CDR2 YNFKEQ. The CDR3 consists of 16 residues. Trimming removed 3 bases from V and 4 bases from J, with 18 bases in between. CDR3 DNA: TGTGCCAGCAGCCAGGATATGGGGGGGCTCGGCTATGGCTACACCTTC. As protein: CASSQDMGGLGYGYTF.

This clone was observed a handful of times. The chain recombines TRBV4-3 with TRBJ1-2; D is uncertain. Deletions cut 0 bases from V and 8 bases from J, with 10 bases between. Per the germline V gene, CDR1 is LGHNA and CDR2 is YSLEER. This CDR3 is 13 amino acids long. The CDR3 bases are TGCGCCAGCAGCCAAGATAGTACTTACGGCTACACCTTC. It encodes CASSQDSTYGYTF.

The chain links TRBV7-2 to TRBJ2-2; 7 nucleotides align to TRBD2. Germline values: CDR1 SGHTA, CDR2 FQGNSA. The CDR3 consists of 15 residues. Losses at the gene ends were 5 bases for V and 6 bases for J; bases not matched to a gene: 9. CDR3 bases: TGTGCCAGCAGCCCCGAGACAGCGGGGTCCGGGGAGCTGTTTTTT. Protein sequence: CASSPETAGSGELFF.

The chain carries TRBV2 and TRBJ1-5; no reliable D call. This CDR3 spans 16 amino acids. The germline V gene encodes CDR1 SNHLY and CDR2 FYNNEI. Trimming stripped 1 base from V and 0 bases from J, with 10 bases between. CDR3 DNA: TGTGCCAGCAGTGAAGTCGGAGTGTATAGCAATCAGCCCCAGCATTTT. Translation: CASSEVGVYSNQPQHF.

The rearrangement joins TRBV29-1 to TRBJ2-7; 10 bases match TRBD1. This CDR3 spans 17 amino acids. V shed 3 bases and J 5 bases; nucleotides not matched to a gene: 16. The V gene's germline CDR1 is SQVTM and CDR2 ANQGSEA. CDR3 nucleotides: TGCAGCGTTGACCCGGGACAGGGGTCACAGACTATCAACGAGCAGTACTTC. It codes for CSVDPGQGSQTINEQYF.

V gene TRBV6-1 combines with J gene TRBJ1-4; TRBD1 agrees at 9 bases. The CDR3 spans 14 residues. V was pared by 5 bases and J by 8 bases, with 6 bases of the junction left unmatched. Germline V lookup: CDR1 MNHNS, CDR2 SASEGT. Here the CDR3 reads CASSWTGEREKLFF. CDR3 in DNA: TGTGCCAGCAGTTGGACAGGGGAACGAGAAAAACTGTTTTTT.

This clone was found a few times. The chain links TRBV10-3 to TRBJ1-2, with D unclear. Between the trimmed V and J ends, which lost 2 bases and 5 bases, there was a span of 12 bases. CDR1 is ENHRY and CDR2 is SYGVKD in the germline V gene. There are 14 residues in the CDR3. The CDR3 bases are TGTGCCATCAGTGAGCCAGCCGGAGCGTATGGCTACACCTTC. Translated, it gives CAISEPAGAYGYTF.

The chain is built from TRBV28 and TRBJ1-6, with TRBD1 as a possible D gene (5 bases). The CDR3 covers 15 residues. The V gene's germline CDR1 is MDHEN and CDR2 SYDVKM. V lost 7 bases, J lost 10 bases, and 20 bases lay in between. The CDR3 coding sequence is TGTGCCAGCAACCCGTCTCGGGGGAACGGGTCACCCCTCCACTTT. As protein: CASNPSRGNGSPLHF.

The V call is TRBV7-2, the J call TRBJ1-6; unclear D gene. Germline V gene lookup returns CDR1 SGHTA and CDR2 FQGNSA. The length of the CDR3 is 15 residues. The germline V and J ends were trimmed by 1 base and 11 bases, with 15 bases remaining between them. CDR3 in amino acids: CASSLVPAAGTPLHF. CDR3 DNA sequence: TGTGCCAGCAGCTTAGTTCCGGCGGCCGGGACACCCCTCCACTTT.

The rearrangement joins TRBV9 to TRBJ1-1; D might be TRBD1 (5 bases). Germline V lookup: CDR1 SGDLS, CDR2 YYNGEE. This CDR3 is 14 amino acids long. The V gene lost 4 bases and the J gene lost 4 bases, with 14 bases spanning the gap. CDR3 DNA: TGTGCCAGCAGCTTCCAGGGTTGGGGCACTGAAGCTTTCTTT. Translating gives CASSFQGWGTEAFF. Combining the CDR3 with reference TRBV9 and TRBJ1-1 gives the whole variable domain DSGVTQTPKHLITATGQRVTLRCSPRSGDLSVYWYQQSLDQGLQFLIQYYNGEERAKGNILERFSAQQFPDLHSELNLSSLELGDSALYFCASSFQGWGTEAFFGQGTRLTVV.

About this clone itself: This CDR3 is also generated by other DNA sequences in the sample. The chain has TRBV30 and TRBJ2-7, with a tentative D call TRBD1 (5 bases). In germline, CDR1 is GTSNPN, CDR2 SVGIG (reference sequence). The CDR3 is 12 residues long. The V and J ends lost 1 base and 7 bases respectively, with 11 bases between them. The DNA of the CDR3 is TGTGCCTGGAGTGCAGGGTTGGGGGAGCAGTACTTC. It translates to CAWSAGLGEQYF.

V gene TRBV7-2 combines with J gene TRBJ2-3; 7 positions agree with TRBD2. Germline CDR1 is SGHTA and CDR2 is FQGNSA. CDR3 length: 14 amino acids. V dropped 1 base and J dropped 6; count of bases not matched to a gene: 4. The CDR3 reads CASSLVNGGDTQYF. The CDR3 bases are TGTGCCAGCAGCTTAGTGAACGGGGGGGATACGCAGTATTTT.

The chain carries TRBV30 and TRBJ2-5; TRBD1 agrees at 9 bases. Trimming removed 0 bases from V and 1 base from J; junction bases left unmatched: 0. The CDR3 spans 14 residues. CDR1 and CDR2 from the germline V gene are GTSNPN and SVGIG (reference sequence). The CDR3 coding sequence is TGTGCCTGGAGTGTGACAGGGGGCCAAGAGACCCAGTACTTC. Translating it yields CAWSVTGGQETQYF.

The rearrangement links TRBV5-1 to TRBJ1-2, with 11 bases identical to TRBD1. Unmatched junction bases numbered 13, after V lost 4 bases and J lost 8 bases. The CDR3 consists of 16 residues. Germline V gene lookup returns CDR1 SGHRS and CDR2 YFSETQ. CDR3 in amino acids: CASSVSGTGGVEGYTF. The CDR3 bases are TGCGCCAGCAGCGTCTCCGGGACAGGGGGGGTGGAAGGCTACACCTTC. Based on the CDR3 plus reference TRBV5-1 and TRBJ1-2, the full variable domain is KAGVTQTPRYLIKTRGQQVTLSCSPISGHRSVSWYQQTPGQGLQFLFEYFSETQRNKGNFPGRFSGRQFSNSRSEMNVSTLELGDSALYLCASSVSGTGGVEGYTFGSGTRLTVV.

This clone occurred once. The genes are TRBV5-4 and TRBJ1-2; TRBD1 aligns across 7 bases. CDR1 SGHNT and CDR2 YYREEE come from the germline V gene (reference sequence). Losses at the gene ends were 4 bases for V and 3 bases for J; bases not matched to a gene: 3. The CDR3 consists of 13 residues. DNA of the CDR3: TGTGCCAGCAGCACTGGGACAGACTATGGCTACACCTTC. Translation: CASSTGTDYGYTF. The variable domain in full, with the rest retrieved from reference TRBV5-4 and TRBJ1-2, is ETGVTQSPTHLIKTRGQQVTLRCSSQSGHNTVSWYQQALGQGPQFIFQYYREEENGRGNFPPRFSGLQFPNYSSELNVNALELDDSALYLCASSTGTDYGYTFGSGTRLTVV.

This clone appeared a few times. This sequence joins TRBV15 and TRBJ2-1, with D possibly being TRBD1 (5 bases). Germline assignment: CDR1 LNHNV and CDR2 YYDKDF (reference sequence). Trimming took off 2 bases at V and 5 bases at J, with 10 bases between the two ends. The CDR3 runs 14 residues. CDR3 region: CATSRQGPHNEQFF. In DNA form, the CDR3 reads TGTGCCACCAGCAGACAGGGTCCCCACAATGAGCAGTTCTTC. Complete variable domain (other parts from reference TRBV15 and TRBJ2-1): DAMVIQNPRYQVTQFGKPVTLSCSQTLNHNVMYWYQQKSSQAPKLLFHYYDKDFNNEADTPDNFQSRRPNTSFCFLDIRSPGLGDTAMYLCATSRQGPHNEQFFGPGTRLTVL.

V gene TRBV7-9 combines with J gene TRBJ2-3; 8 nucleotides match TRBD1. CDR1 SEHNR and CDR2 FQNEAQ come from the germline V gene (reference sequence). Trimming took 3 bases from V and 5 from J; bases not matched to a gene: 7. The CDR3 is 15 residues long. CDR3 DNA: TGTGCCAGCAGCTTTTTCAGGGGGCCGGGAGATACGCAGTATTTT. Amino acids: CASSFFRGPGDTQYF.

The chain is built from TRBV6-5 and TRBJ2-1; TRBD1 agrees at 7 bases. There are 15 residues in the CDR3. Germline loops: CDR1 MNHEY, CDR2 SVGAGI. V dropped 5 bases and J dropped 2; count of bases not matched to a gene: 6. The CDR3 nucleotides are TGTGCCAGCAGTCTTCCGGGACAGCCCTACAATGAGCAGTTCTTC. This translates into CASSLPGQPYNEQFF.

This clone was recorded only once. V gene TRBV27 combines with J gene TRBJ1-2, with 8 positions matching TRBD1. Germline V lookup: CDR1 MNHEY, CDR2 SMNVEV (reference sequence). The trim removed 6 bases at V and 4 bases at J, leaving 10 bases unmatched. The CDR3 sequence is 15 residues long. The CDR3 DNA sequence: TGTGCCAGCAGGACGCCCAGGGGGCTTAGCTATGGCTACACCTTC. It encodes CASRTPRGLSYGYTF.